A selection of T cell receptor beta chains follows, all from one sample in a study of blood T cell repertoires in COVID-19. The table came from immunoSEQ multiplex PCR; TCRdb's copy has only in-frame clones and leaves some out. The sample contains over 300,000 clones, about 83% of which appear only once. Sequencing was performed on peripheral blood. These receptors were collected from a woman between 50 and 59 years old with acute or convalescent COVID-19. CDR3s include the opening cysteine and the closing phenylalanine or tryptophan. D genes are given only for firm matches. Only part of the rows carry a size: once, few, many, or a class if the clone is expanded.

CASSLPLGGRHEQYF	TGTGCCAGCAGTTTACCCCTCGGAGGTAGGCACGAGCAGTACTTC	TRBJ2-7	-	TRBV27	-
CASSPDRGQETQYF	TGTGCCAGCAGCCCGGACAGGGGTCAAGAGACCCAGTACTTC	TRBJ2-5	-	TRBV3-1/TRBV3-2	TRBD1
CASSLAGTMTGELFF	TGTGCCAGCAGCTTAGCCGGGACTATGACCGGGGAGCTGTTTTTT	TRBJ2-2	-	TRBV7-2	TRBD2
CASSSNRGMTEAFF	TGCGCCAGCAGCTCGAACAGGGGAATGACTGAAGCTTTCTTT	TRBJ1-1	-	TRBV5-1	TRBD1
CASSYGGAPINQPQHF	TGTGCCAGCAGTTACGGGGGGGCGCCTATCAATCAGCCCCAGCATTTT	TRBJ1-5	-	TRBV6-2/TRBV6-3	-
CASSPTANYGYTF	TGTGCCAGCAGCCCGACAGCAAACTATGGCTACACCTTC	TRBJ1-2	-	TRBV11-2	-
CASSLDRDHGYTF	TGCGCCAGCAGCTTGGACAGGGACCATGGCTACACCTTC	TRBJ1-2	-	TRBV5-1	-
CATTPGLALSTDTQYF	TGTGCCACCACGCCTGGACTAGCGCTTAGCACAGATACGCAGTATTTT	TRBJ2-3	-	TRBV15	TRBD2
CASSQAYTADTEAFF	TGTGCCAGCAGCCAAGCGTACACAGCGGACACTGAAGCTTTCTTT	TRBJ1-1	-	TRBV3-1/TRBV3-2	-
CASSLVRSGNEQFF	TGCGCCAGCAGCTTGGTTCGTAGCGGTAATGAGCAGTTCTTC	TRBJ2-1	-	TRBV5-1	-
CAISESLGAGNQPQHF	TGTGCCATCAGTGAGTCTCTGGGGGCAGGCAATCAGCCCCAGCATTTT	TRBJ1-5	-	TRBV10-3	-
CASNWDRDRSPLHF	TGTGCCAGCAACTGGGACAGGGACCGTTCACCCCTCCACTTT	TRBJ1-6	-	TRBV2	TRBD1
CASSLVGLAEETQYF	TGTGCCAGCAGCTTAGTCGGACTAGCGGAAGAGACCCAGTACTTC	TRBJ2-5	-	TRBV7-7	TRBD2
CASGFGDEQFF	TGTGCTAGTGGTTTCGGAGATGAGCAGTTCTTC	TRBJ2-1	-	TRBV12-5	-
CASSYSRYAGSGANVLTF	TGTGCCAGCAGTTACTCGAGATATGCGGGCTCTGGGGCCAACGTCCTGACTTTC	TRBJ2-6	many	TRBV6-2/TRBV6-3	-
CASSLQGANTEAFF	TGCGCCAGCAGCTTGCAGGGGGCGAACACTGAAGCTTTCTTT	TRBJ1-1	-	TRBV5-1	TRBD1
CASSPPIGVSYEQYF	TGTGCCAGCTCACCACCGATAGGAGTGAGCTACGAGCAGTACTTC	TRBJ2-7	-	TRBV18	-
CASSSGSHSGNTIYF	TGTGCCAGCAGTTCCGGGTCTCACTCTGGAAACACCATATATTTT	TRBJ1-3	-	TRBV7-9	-
CASSVGTAYNEQFF	TGTGCCAGCAGCGTCGGGACAGCTTACAATGAGCAGTTCTTC	TRBJ2-1	-	TRBV7-2	TRBD1
CASSYDISYNEQFF	TGTGCCAGCAGTTACGACATCTCCTACAATGAGCAGTTCTTC	TRBJ2-1	once	TRBV6-6	-
CASSLGLAGYNEQFF	TGTGCCAGCAGCTTAGGTCTAGCGGGGTACAATGAGCAGTTCTTC	TRBJ2-1	-	TRBV11-3	TRBD2
CASSETTTGYWPQHF	TGTGCCAGCAGCGAGACAACGACAGGGTACTGGCCCCAGCATTTT	TRBJ1-5	-	TRBV6-5	TRBD1
CASSLEASGRGVRNEQFF	TGTGCCAGCAGCTTAGAGGCTAGCGGGAGGGGGGTCAGGAATGAGCAGTTCTTC	TRBJ2-1	-	TRBV7-6	TRBD2
CASSRGLQNQPQHF	TGCGCCAGCAGCCGGGGACTTCAAAATCAGCCCCAGCATTTT	TRBJ1-5	-	TRBV4-1	-
CATSELGNQPQHF	TGTGCCACCAGTGAGTTAGGCAATCAGCCCCAGCATTTT	TRBJ1-5	once	TRBV24-1	-
CASSEETVGTEAFF	TGTGCCAGCAGTGAGGAGACAGTGGGGACTGAAGCTTTCTTT	TRBJ1-1	-	TRBV2	-
CASSQYSGEKLFF	TGTGCCAGCAGCCAGTACAGCGGCGAAAAACTGTTTTTT	TRBJ1-4	few	TRBV7-9	-
CASSGPEGGFSGNTIYF	TGTGCCAGCAGTGGACCCGAGGGCGGTTTCTCTGGAAACACCATATATTTT	TRBJ1-3	-	TRBV2	-
CASSFPPTSYEQYF	TGTGCCAGCAGTTTCCCCCCCACTAGCTACGAGCAGTACTTC	TRBJ2-7	-	TRBV6-2/TRBV6-3	-
CASSLITSMGSGELFF	TGTGCCAGCAGTTTAATCACTAGTATGGGGAGCGGGGAGCTGTTTTTT	TRBJ2-2	-	TRBV27	-
CASSLLGAGSEQFF	TGCGCCAGCAGCCTTCTGGGGGCAGGGAGTGAGCAGTTCTTC	TRBJ2-1	-	TRBV5-1	-
CASSENLGGEQFF	TGCGCCAGCAGTGAGAATCTGGGGGGGGAGCAGTTCTTC	TRBJ2-1	-	TRBV10-1	TRBD2
CASSAGGTSGNEQFF	TGTGCCAGCAGCGCCGGTGGGACTAGCGGCAATGAGCAGTTCTTC	TRBJ2-1	-	TRBV9	TRBD2
CASTRSGRRDTGELFF	TGTGCCAGCACACGTAGCGGTCGGCGGGACACCGGGGAGCTGTTTTTT	TRBJ2-2	-	TRBV9	-
CASSEGGRAGNGYTF	TGTGCCAGCAGTGAAGGAGGCAGGGCAGGCAATGGCTACACCTTC	TRBJ1-2	few	TRBV6-1	-
CASSSGQGVGNTIYF	TGTGCCAGCAGCTCGGGACAGGGGGTCGGAAACACCATATATTTT	TRBJ1-3	-	TRBV7-2	TRBD1
CASSWDSGYTF	TGTGCCAGCAGTTGGGACAGCGGCTACACCTTC	TRBJ1-2	-	TRBV6-2/TRBV6-3	TRBD1
CSVAPRREATNTGELFF	TGCAGCGTTGCCCCCCGGCGGGAAGCTACGAACACCGGGGAGCTGTTTTTT	TRBJ2-2	few	TRBV29-1	-
CASSAGTSGTNEQFF	TGTGCCAGCTCAGCCGGGACTAGCGGGACAAATGAGCAGTTCTTC	TRBJ2-1	-	TRBV18	TRBD2
CASSPLAGGETQYF	TGTGCCAGCAGCCCCCTAGCGGGGGGGGAGACCCAGTACTTC	TRBJ2-5	-	TRBV9	TRBD2
CASSVGGYNSPLHF	TGTGCCAGCAGTGTGGGGGGTTATAATTCACCCCTCCACTTT	TRBJ1-6	-	TRBV5-5	-
CASSLAGIYGYTF	TGTGCCAGCAGCTTGGCGGGGATCTATGGCTACACCTTC	TRBJ1-2	few	TRBV11-2	-
CASSPSTDTQYF	TGTGCCAGCTCACCGTCAACAGATACGCAATATTTT	TRBJ2-3	-	TRBV18	-
CASSFRDRGGYTF	TGTGCCAGCAGTTTTCGGGACAGGGGTGGCTACACCTTC	TRBJ1-2	-	TRBV27	TRBD1
CASGFDPTGANNEQFF	TGTGCTAGTGGTTTCGACCCGACAGGGGCGAACAATGAGCAGTTCTTC	TRBJ2-1	-	TRBV12-5	TRBD1
CASSHNRVQPQHF	TGTGCCAGCAGCCATAACAGGGTCCAGCCCCAGCATTTT	TRBJ1-5	-	TRBV3-1/TRBV3-2	-
CASSPSSGTQNTGELFF	TGTGCCAGCAGCCCTTCAAGTGGGACTCAGAACACCGGGGAGCTGTTTTTT	TRBJ2-2	few	TRBV5-4	-